This entry lists 30 T cell receptor beta chains sequenced from one sample in a study of blood T cell repertoires in COVID-19. Sequencing was performed with immunoSEQ multiplex PCR; in TCRdb, only in-frame clones are kept and a portion is missing. The data contain roughly 200,000 clones, roughly 75% of them seen just once; the ten biggest clones take up 4.5% to 7%. Specimen: peripheral blood. The receptors were sampled from a woman aged 70-85 years with acute or convalescent COVID-19.

The gene calls are TRBV7-2 and TRBJ1-6, with D uncertain. This CDR3 contains 15 residues. CDR1 is SGHTA and CDR2 is FQGNSA in the germline V gene. V was cut by 1 base and J by 3 bases, with 7 bases left in between. CDR3 DNA sequence: TGTGCCAGCAGCTTAGGTCAGGACTATAATTCACCCCTCCACTTT. Its protein is CASSLGQDYNSPLHF. Filled out from reference TRBV7-2 and TRBJ1-6, the complete variable domain reads GAGVSQSPSNKVTEKGKDVELRCDPISGHTALYWYRQSLGQGLEFLIYFQGNSAPDKSGLPSDRFSAERTGGSVSTLTIQRTQQEDSAVYLCASSLGQDYNSPLHFGNGTRLTVT.

CDR3 sequence: CASSSRGTNEKLFF. The CDR3 bases are TGCGCCAGCAGCTCCAGGGGCACTAATGAAAAACTGTTTTTT. This chain connects TRBV5-1 to TRBJ1-4, with D possibly TRBD1 on 6 matching bases. The CDR3 spans 14 residues. Trimming removed 3 bases from V and 2 bases from J, with 8 bases in between. Germline CDR1 and CDR2: SGHRS and YFSETQ.

The V and J genes are TRBV2 and TRBJ1-4; D possibly corresponds to TRBD1 (6 bases). In germline, CDR1 is SNHLY, CDR2 FYNNEI. The CDR3 runs 15 residues. V shed 8 bases and J shed 0 bases, with 13 bases lying between them. CDR3 sequence reads: CASSGQPSTNEKLFF. CDR3 sequence (DNA): TGTGCCAGCTCAGGACAGCCTTCAACTAATGAAAAACTGTTTTTT.

This clone turned up a few times. V and J are TRBV28 and TRBJ2-6; D gene uncertain. CDR1 MDHEN and CDR2 SYDVKM come from the germline V gene. The CDR3 is 15 amino acids. Trimming stripped 7 bases from V and 0 bases from J, with 10 bases between. The DNA for the CDR3 is TGTGCCAGCACCAGGCGAGACTCTGGGGCCAACGTCCTGACTTTC. Translating it yields CASTRRDSGANVLTF. The whole variable domain, filled in from reference TRBV28 and TRBJ2-6, reads DVKVTQSSRYLVKRTGEKVFLECVQDMDHENMFWYRQDPGLGLRLIYFSYDVKMKEKGDIPEGYSVSREKKERFSLILESASTNQTSMYLCASTRRDSGANVLTFGAGSRLTVL.

This chain links TRBV10-3 with TRBJ2-7; D might be TRBD1 (5 bases). Trimming pared 11 bases from V and 6 bases from J, leaving 20 bases between. Per the germline V gene, CDR1 is ENHRY and CDR2 is SYGVKD. This CDR3 comprises 13 residues. The CDR3 DNA reads TGTGCCGTCGGTCAGGGTCTCTCTGGCGAGCAGTACTTC. It is translated as CAVGQGLSGEQYF.

The genes are TRBV24-1 and TRBJ2-3, with TRBD1 as a possible D gene (5 bases). This CDR3 spans 15 amino acids. Germline CDR1 reads KGHDR; CDR2 reads SFDVKD. V shed 5 bases and J shed 0 bases, with 11 bases lying between them. CDR3 loop: CATSGTTVSTDTQYF. The CDR3 DNA reads as TGTGCCACCAGTGGGACGACAGTAAGCACAGATACGCAGTATTTT.

The chain recombines TRBV5-1 with TRBJ2-7; 8 positions agree with TRBD1. The CDR3 sequence is 14 residues long. V lost 5 bases and J lost 2; bases outside the gene matches: 6. Germline V gene lookup returns CDR1 SGHRS and CDR2 YFSETQ. The CDR3 DNA reads as TGCGCCAGCAGGGGAGACAGGGGCCCCTACGAGCAGTACTTC. Its translation: CASRGDRGPYEQYF.

V usage is TRBV10-3 and J usage is TRBJ2-1, with TRBD1 as a possible D gene (6 bases). The CDR3 is made up of 13 amino acids. CDR1 is ENHRY and CDR2 is SYGVKD in the germline V gene. Trimming removed 4 bases at V and 4 bases at J, with 8 bases between. The CDR3: CAISGTAYNEQFF. The CDR3 DNA reads as TGTGCCATCAGTGGGACAGCTTACAATGAGCAGTTCTTC.

This rearrangement joins TRBV2 to TRBJ1-2, with 7 positions matching TRBD1. The germline V gene has CDR1 SNHLY and CDR2 FYNNEI. V gave up 6 bases and J gave up 3 bases; unmatched junction bases: 7. The CDR3 loop spans 14 amino acids. The CDR3 is CASRSGTEYYGYTF. CDR3 DNA: TGTGCCAGCAGATCCGGGACAGAGTACTATGGCTACACCTTC. Looking up the rest from reference TRBV2 and TRBJ1-2 gives the full variable domain: EPEVTQTPSHQVTQMGQEVILRCVPISNHLYFYWYRQILGQKVEFLVSFYNNEISEKSEIFDDQFSVERPDGSNFTLKIRSTKLEDSAMYFCASRSGTEYYGYTFGSGTRLTVV.

The V call is TRBV12-3 or TRBV12-4, the J call TRBJ1-2, with D unresolved. This CDR3 contains 11 residues. Trimming took off 5 bases at V and 4 bases at J, with 5 bases between the two ends. DNA for the CDR3: TGTGCCAGCAGTCGAGGCTATGGCTACACCTTC. This encodes CASSRGYGYTF.

The table lists this clone with a count of one. The chain is built from TRBV15 and TRBJ1-1; maybe TRBD1 (5 bases). Trimming took 3 bases from V and 2 from J, leaving 7 bases between them. This CDR3 contains 13 residues. Germline lookup yields CDR1 LNHNV and CDR2 YYDKDF (reference sequence). The CDR3 bases are TGTGCCACCAGCAGGGGGGGTAACACTGAAGCTTTCTTT. Protein product: CATSRGGNTEAFF.

The V and J genes are TRBV5-5 and TRBJ2-7; 8 positions agree with TRBD1. J was trimmed by 2 bases and V by 5 bases; bases with no gene match: 6. Germline lookup yields CDR1 SGHKS and CDR2 YYEKEE (reference sequence). This CDR3 region has 14 residues. CDR3 in amino acids: CASRSGTGAYEQYF. CDR3 DNA sequence: TGTGCCAGCAGATCCGGGACAGGAGCCTACGAGCAGTACTTC.

The chain links TRBV5-6 to TRBJ1-2; no reliable D call. Per germline, CDR1 SGHDT and CDR2 YYEEEE. The CDR3 is made up of 12 amino acids. Trimming removed 0 bases from V and 8 bases from J, with 8 bases in between. The CDR3 DNA reads TGTGCCAGCAGCTTGGGTCTCGGGGGCTACACCTTC. This encodes CASSLGLGGYTF.

J is TRBJ2-7 and V is TRBV7-8; 16 bases fit TRBD2. This CDR3 contains 22 residues. CDR1 and CDR2 from the germline V gene are SGHVS and FQNEAQ. The junction had 20 bases not matched to a gene; V was cut back by 4 bases and J by 2 bases. The CDR3 DNA reads TGTGCCAGCAGCTCACCCCACGGGGCCGGGACTAGCGGGAGGGCCAGCACCTACGAGCAGTACTTC. It translates to CASSSPHGAGTSGRASTYEQYF.

This chain connects TRBV19 to TRBJ2-3; 7 bases agree with TRBD2. The CDR3 covers 16 residues. V was clipped by 3 bases and J by 2 bases; unmatched bases: 8. CDR1 is LNHDA and CDR2 is SQIVND in the germline V gene (reference sequence). The CDR3 DNA follows: TGTGCCAGTAGTATTTCCACGGGAGGACCCACAGATACGCAGTATTTT. It yields the protein CASSISTGGPTDTQYF.

This clone appeared a single time. J is TRBJ1-6 and V is TRBV10-2; no firm D call. This CDR3 spans 14 amino acids. V was pared by 6 bases and J by 10 bases, with 16 bases between. The V gene's germline CDR1 is WSHSY and CDR2 SAAADI. CDR3 amino acids: CASSAEGLGSPLHF. The CDR3 DNA reads as TGCGCCAGCAGCGCTGAGGGCTTGGGATCACCCCTCCACTTT.

Only one count was recorded for this clone. V and J are TRBV24-1 and TRBJ1-2; D unresolved. CDR3 length: 15 amino acids. Per germline, CDR1 KGHDR and CDR2 SFDVKD. V lost 3 bases to trimming and J lost 2 bases, with 12 bases between them. CDR3 region: CATSDTRLSNYGYTF. The DNA of the CDR3 is TGTGCCACCAGTGATACGCGACTATCCAACTATGGCTACACCTTC.

This clone was recorded once. This chain uses TRBV4-2 with TRBJ2-7; perhaps TRBD1 as D (6 bases). V was trimmed by 0 bases and J by 2 bases, leaving 14 bases between them. Germline CDR1 LGHNA, CDR2 YNFKEQ. The CDR3 contains 16 residues. The CDR3 reads CASSQDPQGPTYEQYF. In DNA form, the CDR3 reads TGTGCCAGCAGCCAAGACCCACAGGGACCAACCTACGAGCAGTACTTC.

The CDR3 region has the DNA TGCAGCGCCCGACAGGGGCGGAACACTGAAGCTTTCTTT. Translated, it gives CSARQGRNTEAFF. The chain links TRBV29-1 to TRBJ1-1; TRBD1 matches at 8 bases. Germline V CDR1 and CDR2: SQVTM, ANQGSEA. V lost 7 bases and J lost 1; bases outside the gene matches: 5. The CDR3 runs 13 residues.

The chain employs TRBV5-5 and TRBJ2-5; TRBD2 matches 14 bases. Germline V gene lookup returns CDR1 SGHKS and CDR2 YYEKEE (reference sequence). The junction had 5 bases not matched to a gene; V was cut back by 5 bases and J by 5 bases. The CDR3 runs to 15 residues. The CDR3, as DNA: TGTGCCAGCAGTTGGGGGACTAGCGGGAGTGAGACCCAGTACTTC. Encoded protein: CASSWGTSGSETQYF.

This clone turned up a few times. The chain uses TRBV4-2 and TRBJ2-7; D possibly corresponds to TRBD2 (5 bases). Trimming shortened V by 1 base and J by 2 bases, and 12 bases separated the two germline ends. The CDR3 covers 15 residues. Germline values: CDR1 LGHNA, CDR2 YNFKEQ. For the CDR3, the DNA is TGTGCCAGCAGCCAAGTCCTGAGCGGCACCTACGAGCAGTACTTC. This codes for CASSQVLSGTYEQYF.

The rearrangement joins TRBV6-1 to TRBJ1-6; D not certain. Per germline, CDR1 MNHNS and CDR2 SASEGT. Trimming left V 2 bases short and J 0 bases short, with 14 bases between. This CDR3 is 18 amino acids long. The CDR3, as DNA: TGTGCCAGCAGTGAACCGCTCCTGATTAGCTCCTATAATTCACCCCTCCACTTT. It codes for CASSEPLLISSYNSPLHF.

This chain links TRBV2 with TRBJ1-1, with D unclear. V was pared by 5 bases and J by 5 bases, with 12 bases between. The CDR3 runs 13 residues. CDR1 and CDR2 from the germline V gene are SNHLY and FYNNEI. CDR3 nucleotides: TGTGCCAGCAGTCCGCTACCGGGGACTGAAGCTTTCTTT. It encodes CASSPLPGTEAFF.

As to this clone: Mismatch with germline at one junction end may stem from a read error. This rearrangement joins TRBV6-5 to TRBJ2-7, with 9 bases matching TRBD2. Germline CDR1 is MNHEY and CDR2 is SVGAGI. The CDR3 covers 14 residues. The CDR3 bases are TGTGCCAGCAGTTACTACAGGACTAGCGACGAGCAGCACTTC. Translation: CASSYYRTSDEQHF.

This chain connects TRBV2 to TRBJ1-6, with no clear D. V was cut by 5 bases and J by 18 bases, with 17 bases left in between. In germline, CDR1 is SNHLY, CDR2 FYNNEI. The CDR3 extends over 12 amino acids. The CDR3 protein is CASSPATVLAHF. The CDR3 DNA follows: TGTGCCAGCAGTCCAGCGACTGTTTTGGCCCACTTT.

A single count supports this clone. DNA of the CDR3: TGTGCCAGCAGCCAAGTGGCAGGGGGCGGCGGCTACACCTTC. It yields the protein CASSQVAGGGGYTF. The chain links TRBV3-1 (or the pseudogene TRBV3-2) to TRBJ1-2; TRBD1 matches at 8 bases. This CDR3 has 14 residues. J lost 8 bases, V lost 1 base, and 6 bases had no gene match. Germline CDR1 LGHDT, CDR2 YNNKEL (reference sequence).

J is TRBJ2-1 and V is TRBV6-5; D ambiguous. This CDR3 contains 15 residues. The V end lost 2 bases, the J end lost 0 bases, and 8 bases lay between the germline ends. CDR1 and CDR2 from the germline V gene are MNHEY and SVGAGI. CDR3 in amino acids: CASSYGGGSYNEQFF. The CDR3 nucleotides are TGTGCCAGCAGTTACGGCGGCGGCTCCTACAATGAGCAGTTCTTC.

The V call is TRBV27, the J call TRBJ1-1; D might be TRBD1 (5 bases). The V end was cut by 5 bases, the J end by 1 base, with 11 bases between. This CDR3 is built from 14 residues. From germline, CDR1 is MNHEY and CDR2 SMNVEV (reference sequence). CDR3 DNA sequence: TGTGCCAGCAGTCATAACACAGGGAACACTGAAGCTTTCTTT. Amino acids: CASSHNTGNTEAFF.

This clone was detected once. This chain links TRBV28 with TRBJ1-4, with D tentatively TRBD1 (5 bases). The CDR3 has 14 residues. Germline loops: CDR1 MDHEN, CDR2 SYDVKM. V was pared by 6 bases and J by 1 base, with 9 bases between. In nucleotides, the CDR3 is TGTGCCAGCAGGGAGGGGAGAACTAATGAAAAACTGTTTTTT. Its translation: CASREGRTNEKLFF.

The sample holds one count of this clone. As DNA, the CDR3 is TGTGCCAGCACCGAAGGGCGGGCCCACGAGCAGTACTTC. This codes for CASTEGRAHEQYF. The rearrangement joins TRBV28 to TRBJ2-7, with D possibly matching TRBD2 (5 bases). Deletions cut 7 bases from V and 5 bases from J, with 15 bases between. Germline V gene data show CDR1 as MDHEN and CDR2 as SYDVKM. The CDR3 spans 13 residues.